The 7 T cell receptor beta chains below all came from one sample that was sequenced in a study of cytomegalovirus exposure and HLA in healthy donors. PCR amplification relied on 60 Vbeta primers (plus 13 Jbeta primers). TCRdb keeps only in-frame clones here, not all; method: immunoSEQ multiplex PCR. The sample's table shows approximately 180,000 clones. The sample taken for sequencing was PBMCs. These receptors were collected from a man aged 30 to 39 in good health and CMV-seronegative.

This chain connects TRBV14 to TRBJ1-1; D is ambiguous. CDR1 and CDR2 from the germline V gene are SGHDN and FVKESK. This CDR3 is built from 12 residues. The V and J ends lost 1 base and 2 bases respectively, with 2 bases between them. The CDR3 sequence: CASSQANTEAFF. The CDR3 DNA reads TGTGCCAGCAGCCAAGCTAACACTGAAGCTTTCTTT. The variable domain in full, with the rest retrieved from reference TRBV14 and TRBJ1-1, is EAGVTQFPSHSVIEKGQTVTLRCDPISGHDNLYWYRRVMGKEIKFLLHFVKESKQDESGMPNNRFLAERTGGTYSTLKVQPAELEDSGVYFCASSQANTEAFFGQGTRLTVV.

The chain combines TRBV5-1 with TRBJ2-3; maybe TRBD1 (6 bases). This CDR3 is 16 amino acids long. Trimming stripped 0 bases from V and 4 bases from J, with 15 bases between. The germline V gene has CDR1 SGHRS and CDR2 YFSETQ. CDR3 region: CASSLGVQGWADTQYF. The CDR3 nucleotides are TGCGCCAGCAGCTTGGGGGTGCAGGGGTGGGCAGATACGCAGTATTTT.

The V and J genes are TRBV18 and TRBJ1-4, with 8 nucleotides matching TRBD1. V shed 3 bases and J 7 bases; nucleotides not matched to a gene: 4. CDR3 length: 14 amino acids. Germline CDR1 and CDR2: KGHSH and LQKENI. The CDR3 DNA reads TGTGCCAGCTCACCCGGGACAGGCGGTGAAAAACTGTTTTTT. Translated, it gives CASSPGTGGEKLFF.

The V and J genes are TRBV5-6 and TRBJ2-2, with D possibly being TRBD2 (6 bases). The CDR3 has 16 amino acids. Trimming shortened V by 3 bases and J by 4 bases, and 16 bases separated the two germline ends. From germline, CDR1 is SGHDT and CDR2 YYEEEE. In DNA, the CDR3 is TGTGCCAGCAGCTCGGCCTACCTAGCGTCCACCGGGGAGCTGTTTTTT. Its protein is CASSSAYLASTGELFF.

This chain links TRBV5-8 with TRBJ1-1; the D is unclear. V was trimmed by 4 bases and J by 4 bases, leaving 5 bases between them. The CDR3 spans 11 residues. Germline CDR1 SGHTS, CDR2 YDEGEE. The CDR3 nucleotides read TGTGCCAGCAGCCCGGGCACTGAAGCTTTCTTT. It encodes CASSPGTEAFF.

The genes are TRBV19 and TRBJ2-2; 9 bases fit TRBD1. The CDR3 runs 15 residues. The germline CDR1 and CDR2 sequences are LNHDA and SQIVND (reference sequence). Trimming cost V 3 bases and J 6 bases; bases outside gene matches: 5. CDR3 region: CASSIETGGSGELFF. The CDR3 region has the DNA TGTGCCAGTAGTATCGAGACAGGGGGTTCCGGGGAGCTGTTTTTT.

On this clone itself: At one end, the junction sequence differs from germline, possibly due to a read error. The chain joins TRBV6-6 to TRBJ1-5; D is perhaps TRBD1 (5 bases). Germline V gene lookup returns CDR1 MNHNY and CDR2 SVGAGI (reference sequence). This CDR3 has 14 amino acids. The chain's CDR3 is CASSSPQGNRPQHF. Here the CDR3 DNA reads TGTGCCAGCAGTTCCCCCCAGGGAAATCGGCCCCAGCATTTT.